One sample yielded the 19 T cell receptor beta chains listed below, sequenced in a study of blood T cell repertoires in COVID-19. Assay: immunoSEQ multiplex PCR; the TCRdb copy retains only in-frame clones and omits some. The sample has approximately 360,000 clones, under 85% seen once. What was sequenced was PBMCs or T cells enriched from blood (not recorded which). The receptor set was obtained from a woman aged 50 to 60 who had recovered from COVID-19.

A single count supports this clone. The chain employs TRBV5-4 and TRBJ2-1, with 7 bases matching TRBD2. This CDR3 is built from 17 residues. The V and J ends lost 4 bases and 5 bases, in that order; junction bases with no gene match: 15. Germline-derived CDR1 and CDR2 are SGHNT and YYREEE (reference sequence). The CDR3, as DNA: TGTGCCAGCAGCATGACTAGCATTTTAAGTGGTCACAATGAGCAGTTCTTC. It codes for CASSMTSILSGHNEQFF.

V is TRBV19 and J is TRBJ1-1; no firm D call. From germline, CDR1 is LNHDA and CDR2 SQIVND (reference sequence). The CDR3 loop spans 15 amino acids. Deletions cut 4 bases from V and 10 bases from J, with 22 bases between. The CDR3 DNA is TGTGCCAGTAGTACAAAAGACGGACTCTACCGCCGAGCTTTCTTT. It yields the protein CASSTKDGLYRRAFF.

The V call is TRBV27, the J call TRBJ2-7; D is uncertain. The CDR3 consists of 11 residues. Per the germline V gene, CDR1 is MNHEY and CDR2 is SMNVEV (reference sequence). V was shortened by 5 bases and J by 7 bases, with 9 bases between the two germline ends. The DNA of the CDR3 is TGTGCCAGCAGTCTCGGGTTGGAGCAGTACTTC. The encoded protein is CASSLGLEQYF.

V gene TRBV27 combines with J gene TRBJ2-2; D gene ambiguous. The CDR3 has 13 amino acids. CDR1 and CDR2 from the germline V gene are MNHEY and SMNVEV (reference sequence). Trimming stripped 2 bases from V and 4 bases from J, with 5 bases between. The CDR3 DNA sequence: TGTGCCAGCAGTTTACGCGGCACCGGGGAGCTGTTTTTT. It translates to CASSLRGTGELFF.

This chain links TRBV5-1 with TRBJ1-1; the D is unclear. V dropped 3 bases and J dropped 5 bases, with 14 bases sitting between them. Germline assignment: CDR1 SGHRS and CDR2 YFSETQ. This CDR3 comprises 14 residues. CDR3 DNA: TGCGCCAGCAGCTCAACAGTGGGTCGAACTGAAGCTTTCTTT. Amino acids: CASSSTVGRTEAFF.

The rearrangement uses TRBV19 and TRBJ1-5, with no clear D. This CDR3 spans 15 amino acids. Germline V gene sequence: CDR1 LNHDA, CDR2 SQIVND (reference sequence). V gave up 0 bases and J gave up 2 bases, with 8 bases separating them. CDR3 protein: CASSIDRQGNQPQHF. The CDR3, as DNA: TGTGCCAGTAGTATAGATCGCCAGGGCAATCAGCCCCAGCATTTT.

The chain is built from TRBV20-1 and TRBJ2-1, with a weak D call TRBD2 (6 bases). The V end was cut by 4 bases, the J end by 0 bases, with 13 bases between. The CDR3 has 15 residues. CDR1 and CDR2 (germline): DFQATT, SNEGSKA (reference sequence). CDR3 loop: CSAIEAGHSYNEQFF. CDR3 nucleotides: TGCAGTGCTATTGAAGCGGGCCACTCCTACAATGAGCAGTTCTTC.

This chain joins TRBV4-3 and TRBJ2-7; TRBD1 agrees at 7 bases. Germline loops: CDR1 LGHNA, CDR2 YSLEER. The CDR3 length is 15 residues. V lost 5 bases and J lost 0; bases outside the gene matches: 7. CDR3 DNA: TGCGCCAGCAGCGTGAGACAGGGAGCCTCCTACGAGCAGTACTTC. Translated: CASSVRQGASYEQYF.

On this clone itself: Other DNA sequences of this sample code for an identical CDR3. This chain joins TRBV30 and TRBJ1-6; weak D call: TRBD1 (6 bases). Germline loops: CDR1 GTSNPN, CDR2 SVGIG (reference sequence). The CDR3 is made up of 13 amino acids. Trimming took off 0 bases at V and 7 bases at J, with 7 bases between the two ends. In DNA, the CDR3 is TGTGCCTGGAGTGTACAGGGAAATTCACCCCTCCACTTT. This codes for CAWSVQGNSPLHF.

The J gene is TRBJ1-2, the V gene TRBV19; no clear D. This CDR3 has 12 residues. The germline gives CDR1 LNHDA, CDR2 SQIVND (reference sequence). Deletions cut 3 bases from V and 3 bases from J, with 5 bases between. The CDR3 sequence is CASSMRDYGYTF. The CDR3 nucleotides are TGTGCCAGTAGTATGAGGGACTATGGCTACACCTTC.

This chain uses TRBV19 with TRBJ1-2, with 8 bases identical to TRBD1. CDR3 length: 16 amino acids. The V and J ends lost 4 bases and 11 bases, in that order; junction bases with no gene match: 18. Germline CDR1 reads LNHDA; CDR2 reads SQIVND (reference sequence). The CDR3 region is CASSTSQRQGPWGYTF. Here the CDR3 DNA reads TGTGCCAGTAGTACAAGCCAGCGACAGGGGCCCTGGGGTTACACCTTC. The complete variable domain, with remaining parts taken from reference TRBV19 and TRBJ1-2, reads DGGITQSPKYLFRKEGQNVTLSCEQNLNHDAMYWYRQDPGQGLRLIYYSQIVNDFQKGDIAEGYSVSREKKESFPLTVTSAQKNPTAFYLCASSTSQRQGPWGYTFGSGTRLTVV.

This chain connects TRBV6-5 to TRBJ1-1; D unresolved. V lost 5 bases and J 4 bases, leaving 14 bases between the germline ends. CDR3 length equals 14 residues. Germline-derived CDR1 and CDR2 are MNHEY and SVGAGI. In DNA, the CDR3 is TGTGCCAGCAGTAGGACGGGAACGGGCACTGAAGCTTTCTTT. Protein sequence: CASSRTGTGTEAFF.

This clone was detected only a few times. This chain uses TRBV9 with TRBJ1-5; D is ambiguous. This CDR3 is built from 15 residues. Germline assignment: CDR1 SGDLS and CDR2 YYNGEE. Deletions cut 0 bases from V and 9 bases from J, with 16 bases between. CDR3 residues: CASSVEGDGLRPQHF. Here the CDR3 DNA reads TGTGCCAGCAGCGTAGAGGGTGACGGACTTAGGCCCCAGCATTTT.

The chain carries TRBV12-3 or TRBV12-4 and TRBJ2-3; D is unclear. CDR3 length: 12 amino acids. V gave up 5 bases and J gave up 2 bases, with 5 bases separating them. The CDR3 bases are TGTGCCAGCAGTGCGGCCACAGATACGCAGTATTTT. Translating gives CASSAATDTQYF.

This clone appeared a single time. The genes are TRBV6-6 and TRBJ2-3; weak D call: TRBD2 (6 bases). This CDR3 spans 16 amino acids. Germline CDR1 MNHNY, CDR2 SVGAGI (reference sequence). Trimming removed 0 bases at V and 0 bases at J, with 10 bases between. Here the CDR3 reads CASSYSWAGSTDTQYF. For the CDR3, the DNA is TGTGCCAGCAGTTACTCATGGGCGGGGAGCACAGATACGCAGTATTTT.

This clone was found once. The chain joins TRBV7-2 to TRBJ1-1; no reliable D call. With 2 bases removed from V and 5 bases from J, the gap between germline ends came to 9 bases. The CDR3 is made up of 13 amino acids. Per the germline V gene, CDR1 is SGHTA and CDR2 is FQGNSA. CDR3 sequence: CASSLLERTEAFF. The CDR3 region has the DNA TGTGCCAGCAGCTTACTGGAGCGAACTGAAGCTTTCTTT.

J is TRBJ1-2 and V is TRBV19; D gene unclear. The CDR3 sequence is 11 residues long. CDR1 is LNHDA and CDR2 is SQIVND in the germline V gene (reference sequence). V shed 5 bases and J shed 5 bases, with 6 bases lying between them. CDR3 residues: CASSRNYGYTF. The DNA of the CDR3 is TGTGCCAGTAGTCGTAATTATGGCTACACCTTC.

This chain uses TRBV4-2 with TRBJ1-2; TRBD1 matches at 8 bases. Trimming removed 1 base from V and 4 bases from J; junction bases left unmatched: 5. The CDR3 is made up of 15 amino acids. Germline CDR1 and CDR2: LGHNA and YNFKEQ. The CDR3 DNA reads TGTGCCAGCAGCCAAGCAGGACAGGGTAGCTATGGCTACACCTTC. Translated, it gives CASSQAGQGSYGYTF.

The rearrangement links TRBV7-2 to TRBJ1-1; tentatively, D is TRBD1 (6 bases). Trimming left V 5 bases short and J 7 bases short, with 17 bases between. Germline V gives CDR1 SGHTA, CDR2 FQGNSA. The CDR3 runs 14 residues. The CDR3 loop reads CASSPEGGTLEAFF. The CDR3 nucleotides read TGTGCCAGCAGCCCGGAGGGGGGGACCCTTGAAGCTTTCTTT.